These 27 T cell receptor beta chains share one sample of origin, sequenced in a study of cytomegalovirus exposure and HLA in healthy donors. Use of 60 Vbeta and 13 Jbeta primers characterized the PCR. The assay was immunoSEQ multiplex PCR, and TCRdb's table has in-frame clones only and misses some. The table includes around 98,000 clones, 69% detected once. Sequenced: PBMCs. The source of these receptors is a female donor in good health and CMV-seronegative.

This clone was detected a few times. The CDR3 bases are TGTGCCAGCAGTTACGGGACAGGCACTGAAGCTTTCTTT. Amino acid sequence: CASSYGTGTEAFF. J is TRBJ1-1 and V is TRBV6-6, with 8 bases that match TRBD1. The CDR3 is made up of 13 amino acids. Losses at the gene ends were 2 bases for V and 4 bases for J; bases not matched to a gene: 0. CDR1 is MNHNY and CDR2 is SVGAGI in the germline V gene (reference sequence).

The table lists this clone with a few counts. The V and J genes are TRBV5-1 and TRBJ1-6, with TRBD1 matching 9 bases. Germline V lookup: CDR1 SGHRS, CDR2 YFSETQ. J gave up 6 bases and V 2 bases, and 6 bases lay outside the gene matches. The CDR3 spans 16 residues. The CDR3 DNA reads TGCGCCAGCAGCTTAAATGCGGACAGGGGTAATTCACCCCTCCACTTT. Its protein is CASSLNADRGNSPLHF.

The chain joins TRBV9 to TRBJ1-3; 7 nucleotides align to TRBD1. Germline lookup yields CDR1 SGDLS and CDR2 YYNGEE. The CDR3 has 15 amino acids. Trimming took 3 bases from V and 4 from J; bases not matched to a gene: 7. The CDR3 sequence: CASSATGTVGNTIYF. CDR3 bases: TGTGCCAGCAGCGCCACCGGGACAGTAGGAAACACCATATATTTT.

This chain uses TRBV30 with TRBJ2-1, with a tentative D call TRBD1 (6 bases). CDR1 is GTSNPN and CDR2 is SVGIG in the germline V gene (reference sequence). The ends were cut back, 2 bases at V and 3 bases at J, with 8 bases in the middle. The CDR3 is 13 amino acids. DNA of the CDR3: TGTGCCTGGAGTAGCAGGGGCTACAATGAGCAGTTCTTC. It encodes CAWSSRGYNEQFF. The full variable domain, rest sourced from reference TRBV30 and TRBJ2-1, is SQTIHQWPATLVQPVGSPLSLECTVEGTSNPNLYWYRQAAGRGLQLLFYSVGIGQISSEVPQNLSASRPQDRQFILSSKKLLLSDSGFYLCAWSSRGYNEQFFGPGTRLTVL.

CDR3 bases: TGTGCCAGCAGCTGGGGGGGACAGGGGGCCTTTCGTGGCTACACCTTC. Amino acid sequence: CASSWGGQGAFRGYTF. The V and J genes are TRBV7-9 and TRBJ1-2, with 12 bases matching TRBD1. The J segment lost 7 bases and the V segment lost 4 bases, leaving 10 bases of the junction unmatched. Germline CDR1 is SEHNR and CDR2 is FQNEAQ (reference sequence). This CDR3 has 16 residues.

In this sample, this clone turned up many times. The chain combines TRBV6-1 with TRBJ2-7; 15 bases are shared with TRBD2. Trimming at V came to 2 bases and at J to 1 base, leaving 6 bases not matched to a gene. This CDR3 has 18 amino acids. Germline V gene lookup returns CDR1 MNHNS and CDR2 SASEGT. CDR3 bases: TGTGCCAGCAGTGAACAGGTCGGACTAGCGGGGGGGTCCTACGAGCAGTACTTC. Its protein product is CASSEQVGLAGGSYEQYF.

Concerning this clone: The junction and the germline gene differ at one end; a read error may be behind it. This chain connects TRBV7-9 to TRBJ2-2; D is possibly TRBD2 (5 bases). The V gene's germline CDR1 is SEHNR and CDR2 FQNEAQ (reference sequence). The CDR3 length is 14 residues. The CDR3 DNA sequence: TGTTCCAGCAGCTTGGGGAGTCACACCGGGGAGCTGTTTTTT. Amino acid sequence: CSSSLGSHTGELFF.

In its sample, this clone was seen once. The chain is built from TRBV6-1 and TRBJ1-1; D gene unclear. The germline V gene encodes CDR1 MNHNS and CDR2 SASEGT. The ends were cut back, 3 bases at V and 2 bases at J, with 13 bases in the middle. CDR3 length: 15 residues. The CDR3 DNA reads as TGTGCCAGCAGTGATCGAGAGGTGAGAAACACTGAAGCTTTCTTT. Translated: CASSDREVRNTEAFF.

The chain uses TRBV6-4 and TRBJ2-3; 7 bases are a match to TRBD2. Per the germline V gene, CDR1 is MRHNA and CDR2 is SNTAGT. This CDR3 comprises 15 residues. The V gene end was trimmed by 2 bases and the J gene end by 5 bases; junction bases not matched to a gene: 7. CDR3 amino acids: CASSDVAGVGDTQYF. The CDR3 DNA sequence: TGTGCCAGCAGTGACGTGGCGGGAGTGGGAGATACGCAGTATTTT.

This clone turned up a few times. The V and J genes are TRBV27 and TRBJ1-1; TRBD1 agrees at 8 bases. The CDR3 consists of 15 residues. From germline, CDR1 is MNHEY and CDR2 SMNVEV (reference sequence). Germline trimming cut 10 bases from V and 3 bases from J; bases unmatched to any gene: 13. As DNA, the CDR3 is TGTGCCACGAGTTTGGGTACAGGGGGGGACACTGAAGCTTTCTTT. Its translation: CATSLGTGGDTEAFF.

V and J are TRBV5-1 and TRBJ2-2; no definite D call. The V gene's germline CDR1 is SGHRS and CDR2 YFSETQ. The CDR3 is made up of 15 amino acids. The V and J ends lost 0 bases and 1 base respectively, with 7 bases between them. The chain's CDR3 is CASSLAGLNTGELFF. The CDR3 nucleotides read TGCGCCAGCAGCTTGGCCGGTCTGAACACCGGGGAGCTGTTTTTT.

The CDR3 nucleotides are TGTGCCAGCAGTTGGGCAGTTAATCAGCCCCAGCATTTT. Protein: CASSWAVNQPQHF. This chain links TRBV27 with TRBJ1-5; no reliable D call. The germline gives CDR1 MNHEY, CDR2 SMNVEV (reference sequence). Trimming stripped 4 bases from V and 4 bases from J, with 8 bases between. CDR3 length: 13 residues.

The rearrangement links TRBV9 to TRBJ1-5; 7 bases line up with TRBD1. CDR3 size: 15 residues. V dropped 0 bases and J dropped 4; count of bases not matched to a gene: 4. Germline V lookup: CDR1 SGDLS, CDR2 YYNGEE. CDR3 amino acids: CASSVAGTDNQPQHF. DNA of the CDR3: TGTGCCAGCAGCGTAGCGGGGACAGATAATCAGCCCCAGCATTTT.

Here the CDR3 reads CASSARQATNEKLFF. CDR3 DNA: TGTGCCAGCAGCGCCCGACAGGCAACTAATGAAAAACTGTTTTTT. V is TRBV7-9 and J is TRBJ1-4, with D possibly matching TRBD1 (6 bases). CDR3 length equals 15 residues. CDR1 is SEHNR and CDR2 is FQNEAQ in the germline V gene (reference sequence). V lost 5 bases and J 0 bases, leaving 10 bases between the germline ends.

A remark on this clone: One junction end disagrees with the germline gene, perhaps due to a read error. CDR3 region: CASSTDPQRGSYNSPLHF. In nucleotides, the CDR3 is TGTGCCTCGAGTACGGACCCCCAACGGGGCTCCTATAATTCACCCCTCCACTTT. This chain joins TRBV30 and TRBJ1-6; D gene uncertain. The CDR3 length is 18 residues. Germline V gene lookup returns CDR1 GTSNPN and CDR2 SVGIG (reference sequence).

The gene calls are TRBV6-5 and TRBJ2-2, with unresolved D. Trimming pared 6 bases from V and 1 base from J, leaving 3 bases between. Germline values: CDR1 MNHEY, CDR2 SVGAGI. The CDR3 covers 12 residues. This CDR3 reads CASSVNTGELFF. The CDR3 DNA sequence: TGTGCCAGCAGCGTGAACACCGGGGAGCTGTTTTTT.

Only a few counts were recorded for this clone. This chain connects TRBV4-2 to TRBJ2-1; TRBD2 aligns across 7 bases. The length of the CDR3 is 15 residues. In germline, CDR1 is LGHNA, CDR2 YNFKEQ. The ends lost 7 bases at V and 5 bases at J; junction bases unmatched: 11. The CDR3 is CASTNVFGTNNEQFF. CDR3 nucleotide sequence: TGTGCCAGCACAAACGTGTTTGGGACTAACAATGAGCAGTTCTTC.

The CDR3 is CASSPGQPAFVYTF. In DNA form, the CDR3 reads TGTGCCAGCAGTCCGGGACAGCCCGCGTTTGTGTACACCTTC. The V call is TRBV6-5, the J call TRBJ1-2; TRBD1 matches 7 bases. V lost 5 bases to trimming and J lost 11 bases; unmatched junction nucleotides: 14. Germline CDR1 is MNHEY and CDR2 is SVGAGI. CDR3 size: 14 residues.

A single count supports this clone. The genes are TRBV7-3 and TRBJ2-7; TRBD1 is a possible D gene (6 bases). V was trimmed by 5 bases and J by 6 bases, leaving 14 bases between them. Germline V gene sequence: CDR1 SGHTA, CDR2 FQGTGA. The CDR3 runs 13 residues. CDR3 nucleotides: TGTGCCAGCAGCACAGGGAGTATAGGCGAGCAGTACTTC. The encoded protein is CASSTGSIGEQYF.

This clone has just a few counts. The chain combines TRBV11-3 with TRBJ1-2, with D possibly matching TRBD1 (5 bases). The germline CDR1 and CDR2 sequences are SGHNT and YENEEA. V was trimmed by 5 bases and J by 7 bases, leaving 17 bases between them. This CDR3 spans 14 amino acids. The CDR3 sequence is CASSPTAGQGGYTF. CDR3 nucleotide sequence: TGTGCCAGCAGCCCTACGGCCGGGCAGGGTGGCTACACCTTC.

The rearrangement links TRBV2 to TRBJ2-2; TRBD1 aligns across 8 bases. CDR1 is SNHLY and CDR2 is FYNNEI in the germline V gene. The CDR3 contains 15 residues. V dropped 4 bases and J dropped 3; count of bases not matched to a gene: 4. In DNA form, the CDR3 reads TGTGCCAGCAGTGTTACCAGGGGGCACACCGGGGAGCTGTTTTTT. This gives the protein CASSVTRGHTGELFF.

The CDR3 region is CASSPRGPQHF. Here the CDR3 DNA reads TGTGCCAGCAGCCCCAGGGGCCCCCAGCATTTT. The chain employs TRBV7-2 and TRBJ1-5, with D possibly being TRBD1 (6 bases). The CDR3 loop spans 11 amino acids. CDR1 and CDR2 from the germline V gene are SGHTA and FQGNSA. V was cut by 5 bases and J by 10 bases, with 9 bases left in between.

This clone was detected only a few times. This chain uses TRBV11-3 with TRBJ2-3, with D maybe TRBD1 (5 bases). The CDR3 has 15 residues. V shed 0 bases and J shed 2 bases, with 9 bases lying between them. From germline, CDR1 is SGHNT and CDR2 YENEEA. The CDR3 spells CASSLDGAATDTQYF. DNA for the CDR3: TGTGCCAGCAGCTTAGATGGGGCCGCCACAGATACGCAGTATTTT.

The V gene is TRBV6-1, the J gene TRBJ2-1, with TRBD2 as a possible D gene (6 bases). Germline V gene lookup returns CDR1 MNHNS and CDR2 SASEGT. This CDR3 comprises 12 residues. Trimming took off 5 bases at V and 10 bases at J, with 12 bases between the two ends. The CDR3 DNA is TGTGCCAGCAGTCCACTAGCCCCCGAGCAGTTCTTC. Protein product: CASSPLAPEQFF.

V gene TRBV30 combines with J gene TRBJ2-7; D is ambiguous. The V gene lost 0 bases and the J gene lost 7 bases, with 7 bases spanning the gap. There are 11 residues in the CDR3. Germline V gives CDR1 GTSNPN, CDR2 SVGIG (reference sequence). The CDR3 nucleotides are TGTGCCTGGAGTGTATCTAGGGAGCAGTACTTC. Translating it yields CAWSVSREQYF.

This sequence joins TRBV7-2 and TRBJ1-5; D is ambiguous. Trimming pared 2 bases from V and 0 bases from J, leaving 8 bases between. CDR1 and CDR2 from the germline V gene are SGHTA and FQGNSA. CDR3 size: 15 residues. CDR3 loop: CASSLTINSNQPQHF. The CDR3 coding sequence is TGTGCCAGCAGCTTAACAATTAATAGCAATCAGCCCCAGCATTTT.

CDR3 DNA sequence: TGTGCCAGCAGTACCCGACAGAGCTCCTACGAGCAGTACTTC. Its protein product is CASSTRQSSYEQYF. The chain employs TRBV28 and TRBJ2-7; D might be TRBD1 (5 bases). V was cut by 5 bases and J by 0 bases, with 11 bases left in between. This CDR3 is 14 amino acids long. CDR1 is MDHEN, CDR2 SYDVKM, per germline. Together with reference TRBV28 and TRBJ2-7, the CDR3 gives the full variable domain: DVKVTQSSRYLVKRTGEKVFLECVQDMDHENMFWYRQDPGLGLRLIYFSYDVKMKEKGDIPEGYSVSREKKERFSLILESASTNQTSMYLCASSTRQSSYEQYFGPGTRLTVT.